This is a list of T cell receptor beta chains from one sample in a study of blood T cell repertoires in COVID-19. Repertoires were generated with immunoSEQ multiplex PCR, while TCRdb's copy carries only in-frame clones and drops some. The table has 200,000 to 250,000 clones, about 82% seen once; the top ten hold about 2.4%. Material for sequencing was peripheral blood. The origin of the receptors is a woman in her 70s with COVID-19, enrolled during active disease. The CDR3 runs from the conserved cysteine through the conserved F or W. The D gene is left open where the match is weak. Not every row has a clone size; where given, it reads once, few, many or a size class.

TRBD1,TRBV7-2,few,TRBJ1-1,TGTGCCAGCAGCCCCGCGAGCAGGGGACAGTTGAACACTGAAGCTTTCTTT,CASSPASRGQLNTEAFF
NA,TRBV7-3,few,TRBJ2-2,TGTGCCAGCAGCCCCCAGAACACCGGGGAGCTGTTTTTT,CASSPQNTGELFF
NA,TRBV19,NA,TRBJ1-5,TGTGCCAGTAGTCTTAGCTCCCAGGGGAATCAGCCCCAGCATTTT,CASSLSSQGNQPQHF
NA,TRBV7-2,NA,TRBJ1-1,TGTGCCAGCAGCTTAACGACAGCCCTCACTGAAGCTTTCTTT,CASSLTTALTEAFF
TRBD1,TRBV5-1,NA,TRBJ1-1,TGCGCCAGCAGCTTGGTGGGACAGGGGAACACTGAAGCTTTCTTT,CASSLVGQGNTEAFF
NA,TRBV19,few,TRBJ1-2,TGTGCCAGTAGCGAAACAGGGAGTGGCTACACCTTC,CASSETGSGYTF
NA,TRBV19,NA,TRBJ1-1,TGTGCCACTAACGGGGGGAACACTGAAGCTTTCTTT,CATNGGNTEAFF
TRBD2,TRBV3-1/TRBV3-2,once,TRBJ2-1,TGTGCCAGCAGCCAAGATTTCCGGACTAGCGGGGACAATGAGCAGTTCTTC,CASSQDFRTSGDNEQFF
TRBD1,TRBV19,NA,TRBJ1-5,TGTGCCAGTAGTTCATTGAACAGGGGCCGACTAAATCAGCCCCAGCATTTT,CASSSLNRGRLNQPQHF
NA,TRBV3-1/TRBV3-2,NA,TRBJ2-2,TGTGCCAGCAGCCTAGGGGGACGTACCGGGGAGCTGTTTTTT,CASSLGGRTGELFF
TRBD1,TRBV5-4,NA,TRBJ2-7,TGTGCCAGCAGCTGGGGGACAGGGGTTTACGAGCAGTACTTC,CASSWGTGVYEQYF
NA,TRBV5-1,once,TRBJ1-4,TGCGCCAGCACCAGGAACGGCAGAACTAATGAAAAACTGTTTTTT,CASTRNGRTNEKLFF
NA,TRBV4-1,NA,TRBJ1-3,TGCGCCAGCAGCCAAGAGGGGACTTTTGGAAACACCATATATTTT,CASSQEGTFGNTIYF
TRBD1,TRBV30,NA,TRBJ2-1,TGTGCCTGGAGGACCATGGACAGGCCCTACAATGAGCAGTTCTTC,CAWRTMDRPYNEQFF
TRBD2,TRBV6-2/TRBV6-3,few,TRBJ2-4,TGTGCCAGCAGTTCCGGGACTAGCGGGGGGTTAGTCAAAAACATTCAGTACTTC,CASSSGTSGGLVKNIQYF
TRBD2,TRBV5-1,NA,TRBJ2-1,TGCGCCAGCAGCTTGGAAGCGGGGGTCTACAATGAGCAGTTCTTC,CASSLEAGVYNEQFF
NA,TRBV12-5,NA,TRBJ2-5,TGTGCTAGTGGTTTGTCCGGGGTAGGGGGGGAAGAGACCCAGTACTTC,CASGLSGVGGEETQYF
TRBD1,TRBV20-1,NA,TRBJ1-2,TGCAGTGCTAGTTTGTCAGGGGGAGTCTATGGCTACACCTTC,CSASLSGGVYGYTF
NA,TRBV5-1,NA,TRBJ1-2,TGCGCCAGCATGGTGGATTGGAACTCGGGTGGCTACACCTTC,CASMVDWNSGGYTF
NA,TRBV5-1,NA,TRBJ1-3,TGCGCCAGCAGCCTAGACACAGGTCGGAACACCATATATTTT,CASSLDTGRNTIYF
NA,TRBV4-3,NA,TRBJ2-7,TGCGCCAGCAGCCATAGACAGGGAGGTCCCTACGAGCAGTACTTC,CASSHRQGGPYEQYF
NA,TRBV10-3,NA,TRBJ1-1,TGTGCCATCAGTGGACAAGGAGGCCGGAACACTGAAGCTTTCTTT,CAISGQGGRNTEAFF
TRBD1,TRBV5-1,NA,TRBJ1-1,TGCGCCAGCACTGACAGGGGTTATTCGAACACTGAAGCTTTCTTT,CASTDRGYSNTEAFF
NA,TRBV6-5,once,TRBJ2-1,TGTGCCAGCAGCAAAATTCCTAGGGGTGAGCAGTTCTTC,CASSKIPRGEQFF
TRBD2,TRBV13,few,TRBJ2-5,TGTGCCAGCAGCTTAGGGGTCGCTAGCGGGAGTCGGAGACGGGAGACCCAGTACTTC,CASSLGVASGSRRRETQYF
NA,TRBV7-3,NA,TRBJ2-3,TGTGCCAGCAGTTTCCTCAGCGCTAGCACAGATACGCAGTATTTT,CASSFLSASTDTQYF
NA,TRBV7-7,NA,TRBJ2-1,TGTGCTAGCAGCGCAGCCCCTGGCGGAAACAATGAGCAGTTCTTC,CASSAAPGGNNEQFF
TRBD2,TRBV6-2/TRBV6-3,NA,TRBJ2-1,TGTGCCAGCAGCCCTAGCGGGCCCCTCAATGAGCAGTTCTTC,CASSPSGPLNEQFF
NA,TRBV10-3,NA,TRBJ2-2,TGTGCCATCAGTGAGTCTTCTGGAGGGTCCGGGGAGCTGTTTTTT,CAISESSGGSGELFF
TRBD1,TRBV11-2,NA,TRBJ1-1,TGTGCCAGCAGCTGGACAGGGAACACTGAAGCTTTCTTT,CASSWTGNTEAFF
TRBD2,TRBV5-8,NA,TRBJ2-3,TGTGCCAGCAGCTTGGGGACAACTAGCGGGGGCGCCACAGATACGCAGTATTTT,CASSLGTTSGGATDTQYF
NA,TRBV5-1,NA,TRBJ2-3,TGCGCCAGCAGCTTCAGAGGGCCCGATCCTTCTAGCACAGATACGCAGTATTTT,CASSFRGPDPSSTDTQYF
NA,TRBV7-6,NA,TRBJ2-7,TGTGCCAGCAGCTTAGAAATCGCTACCGAGCAGTACTTC,CASSLEIATEQYF
TRBD1,TRBV30,NA,TRBJ2-7,TGTGCCTGGTCCGGGACAGGCTACGAGCAGTACTTC,CAWSGTGYEQYF
TRBD1,TRBV5-4,NA,TRBJ1-1,TGTGCCAGCAGGCGACAGGGGGCGAGAACTGAAGCTTTCTTT,CASRRQGARTEAFF
TRBD1,TRBV6-4,NA,TRBJ1-2,TGTGCCAGGGACAGGTATGGCTACACCTTC,CARDRYGYTF
NA,TRBV6-5,NA,TRBJ1-5,TGTGCCAGCCGAAGGGCGGGGATCAATCAGCCCCAGCATTTT,CASRRAGINQPQHF
NA,TRBV7-2,few,TRBJ1-6,TGTGCCAGCAGCTCCGCGGGTTTCTATAATTCACCCCTCCACTTT,CASSSAGFYNSPLHF
NA,TRBV4-1,NA,TRBJ1-1,TGCGCCAGCAGCCAAGTCGAGGGGGGGAGCACTGAAGCTTTCTTT,CASSQVEGGSTEAFF
NA,TRBV6-2/TRBV6-3,NA,TRBJ1-2,TGTGCCAGCAGTTACGGTCAGGGGTTTAACTATGGCTACACCTTC,CASSYGQGFNYGYTF
TRBD1,TRBV6-2/TRBV6-3,NA,TRBJ2-7,TGTGCCAGCAGTTCCGCGGACAGGGGGATTCACGAGCAGTACTTC,CASSSADRGIHEQYF
TRBD1,TRBV3-1/TRBV3-2,NA,TRBJ1-1,TGTGCCAGCAGCCAAGATTCAGGGGGCAAAAGAGAAGCTTTCTTT,CASSQDSGGKREAFF
TRBD1,TRBV18,NA,TRBJ1-1,TGTGCCAGCTCACCACTCAGGGGGACGGGCACTGAAGCTTTCTTT,CASSPLRGTGTEAFF
TRBD2,TRBV4-2,NA,TRBJ2-7,TGTGCCAGCAGCCAAGGTTTCCGCGGGAGGGCGGGAGAGCAGTACTTC,CASSQGFRGRAGEQYF
TRBD1,TRBV19,NA,TRBJ1-1,TGTGCCAGTAGTATCTCGACAGGGGGCAGTATCACTGAAGCTTTCTTT,CASSISTGGSITEAFF
TRBD1,TRBV9,NA,TRBJ1-2,TGTGCCAGCAGCCTGCCGGACAGGGCCTATGGCTACACCTTC,CASSLPDRAYGYTF
TRBD1,TRBV12-3/TRBV12-4,NA,TRBJ2-7,TGTGCCAGCAGTGTATGGACAGGGGCCGAGCAGTACTTC,CASSVWTGAEQYF
TRBD2,TRBV18,NA,TRBJ2-5,TGTGCCAGCTCACCAAAACTAGCGGGGGGCCAAGAGACCCAGTACTTC,CASSPKLAGGQETQYF
TRBD2,TRBV5-1,NA,TRBJ2-5,TGCGCCAGCAGCTTACTTGGCGGGAGACGGCAAGAGACCCAGTACTTC,CASSLLGGRRQETQYF
NA,TRBV14,NA,TRBJ2-4,TGTGCCAGCAGCCGTGAGATAGCCAAAAACATTCAGTACTTC,CASSREIAKNIQYF
TRBD1,TRBV3-1/TRBV3-2,NA,TRBJ2-1,TGTGCCAGCAGCGTAACTGGACAGGGGGCCTACAATGAGCAGTTCTTC,CASSVTGQGAYNEQFF
TRBD1,TRBV4-2,NA,TRBJ1-1,TGTGCCAGCAGCCAGGGGGACAGGGAGGAGGCTGAAGCTTTCTTT,CASSQGDREEAEAFF
NA,TRBV5-4,NA,TRBJ1-2,TGTGCCAGCACCCCTGGCATCCTAGGTTTCTATGGCTACACCTTC,CASTPGILGFYGYTF